The 23 T cell receptor beta chains below were found in one sample sequenced in a study of T-cell reconstitution after alpha-beta-depleted transplantation in children. Researchers prepared the TCRbeta library using unique molecular identifiers, the study reports. TCRdb re-analysed the PCR reads in MiXCR, keeping a single row per CDR3 protein. The profile shows under 150,000 distinct CDR3 sequences, about 9.5% of them singletons. Sequencing used PBMCs, mostly from graft donor cells, obtained 180 days after TCRalphabeta/CD19-depleted stem cell transplant. The receptors were gathered from a girl less than two years old who had a stem cell transplant for combined immunodeficiency, so the T cells may come from the graft donor.

The rearrangement uses TRBV29-1 and TRBJ2-1; 10 bases match TRBD2. The V gene end was trimmed by 4 bases and the J gene end by 5 bases; junction bases not matched to a gene: 14. CDR3 length: 17 residues. Germline V gene lookup returns CDR1 SQVTM and CDR2 ANQGSEA. The CDR3 DNA reads as TGCAGCGTTGTAGGGGTAGCGGGGGGATCTCTGGACAATGAGCAGTTCTTC. Encoded protein: CSVVGVAGGSLDNEQFF.

This clonotype was observed at least ten times. The rearrangement joins TRBV14 to TRBJ2-5; weak D call: TRBD1 (7 bases). Germline CDR1 SGHDN, CDR2 FVKESK. Trimming stripped 2 bases from V and 5 bases from J, with 12 bases between. The CDR3 loop spans 14 amino acids. CDR3 in amino acids: CASSQQGEVETQYF. CDR3 bases: TGTGCCAGCAGCCAACAGGGGGAGGTGGAGACCCAGTACTTC. The full variable domain, with the rest looked up from reference TRBV14 and TRBJ2-5, is EAGVTQFPSHSVIEKGQTVTLRCDPISGHDNLYWYRRVMGKEIKFLLHFVKESKQDESGMPNNRFLAERTGGTYSTLKVQPAELEDSGVYFCASSQQGEVETQYFGPGTRLLVL.

The table lists this clonotype with a few counts. The chain joins TRBV29-1 to TRBJ2-7; 7 nucleotides align to TRBD2. Germline-derived CDR1 and CDR2 are SQVTM and ANQGSEA. This CDR3 has 14 amino acids. V lost 3 bases to trimming and J lost 0 bases; unmatched junction nucleotides: 5. Here the CDR3 reads CSVDASGSSYEQYF. CDR3 bases: TGCAGCGTTGACGCTAGCGGCAGCTCCTACGAGCAGTACTTC.

This clonotype turned up a few times. CDR3 nucleotide sequence: TGTGCCACCAGCAGAACAGGGCAGAGAGCCAATGAGCAGTTCTTC. It encodes CATSRTGQRANEQFF. The chain links TRBV15 to TRBJ2-1; D perhaps matches TRBD1 (6 bases). CDR1 is LNHNV and CDR2 is YYDKDF in the germline V gene (reference sequence). This CDR3 region has 15 residues. The V and J ends lost 2 bases and 6 bases respectively, with 14 bases between them.

This clonotype was picked up many times. The chain joins TRBV10-3 to TRBJ1-3; D is unresolved. CDR1 is ENHRY, CDR2 SYGVKD, per germline. CDR3 length: 13 residues. The germline V and J ends were trimmed by 7 bases and 4 bases, with 11 bases remaining between them. Written as DNA, the CDR3 is TGTGCCATCACCCCCCCAAGGGGAAACACCATATATTTT. This codes for CAITPPRGNTIYF.

This clonotype was counted between two and nine times. This chain connects TRBV2 to TRBJ2-3, with D perhaps TRBD2 (6 bases). V shed 2 bases and J shed 2 bases, with 11 bases lying between them. In germline, CDR1 is SNHLY, CDR2 FYNNEI. This CDR3 has 15 amino acids. CDR3 sequence: CASSEMRGFTDTQYF. As DNA, the CDR3 is TGTGCCAGCAGTGAAATGCGGGGCTTCACAGATACGCAGTATTTT.

This clonotype was detected once. The chain has TRBV7-3 and TRBJ2-1, with D tentatively TRBD2 (6 bases). Germline CDR1 is SGHTA and CDR2 is FQGTGA. V was trimmed by 5 bases and J by 9 bases, leaving 8 bases between them. The CDR3 sequence is 11 residues long. The CDR3 DNA sequence: TGTGCCAGCAGCCCCGGGAGTGAGCAGTTCTTC. Translating gives CASSPGSEQFF. Variable domain in full (rest from reference TRBV7-3 and TRBJ2-1): GAGVSQTPSNKVTEKGKYVELRCDPISGHTALYWYRQSLGQGPEFLIYFQGTGAADDSGLPNDRFFAVRPEGSVSTLKIQRTERGDSAVYLCASSPGSEQFFGPGTRLTVL.

The rearrangement links TRBV6-5 to TRBJ2-6; the match to TRBD1 covers 10 bases. There are 17 residues in the CDR3. After removal of 2 bases from V and 4 bases from J, the junction contained 5 bases not matched to a gene. Germline lookup yields CDR1 MNHEY and CDR2 SVGAGI. The CDR3 DNA reads TGTGCCAGCAGTTACCGGGGGACAGGGGTCGGGGCCAACGTCCTGACTTTC. It specifies CASSYRGTGVGANVLTF.

V is TRBV5-1 and J is TRBJ2-3; no reliable D call. Trimming pared 0 bases from V and 6 bases from J, leaving 5 bases between. The CDR3 length is 12 residues. Germline V gene data show CDR1 as SGHRS and CDR2 as YFSETQ. CDR3 in DNA: TGCGCCAGCAGCTTGGCCTGGGATACGCAGTATTTT. Translating gives CASSLAWDTQYF.

The chain recombines TRBV28 with TRBJ1-5; no reliable D call. The CDR3 consists of 15 residues. The V end lost 2 bases, the J end lost 4 bases, and 12 bases lay between the germline ends. Germline assignment: CDR1 MDHEN and CDR2 SYDVKM. The CDR3 protein is CASSLRSGFNQPQHF. The CDR3 region has the DNA TGTGCCAGCAGTTTAAGGTCAGGCTTTAATCAGCCCCAGCATTTT.

This clonotype was seen only a few times. The V and J genes are TRBV11-1 and TRBJ2-7, with 7 bases fitting TRBD1. The CDR3 is 16 residues long. Losses at the gene ends were 0 bases for V and 0 bases for J; bases not matched to a gene: 5. Germline V gene data show CDR1 as SGHAT and CDR2 as FQDESV (reference sequence). CDR3 loop: CASSLAGQVGSYEQYF. The CDR3, as DNA: TGTGCCAGCAGCTTAGCCGGACAGGTGGGCTCCTACGAGCAGTACTTC. The full variable domain, in which reference TRBV11-1 and TRBJ2-7 provide the parts outside the CDR3, is EAEVAQSPRYKITEKSQAVAFWCDPISGHATLYWYRQILGQGPELLVQFQDESVVDDSQLPKDRFSAERLKGVDSTLKIQPAELGDSAMYLCASSLAGQVGSYEQYFGPGTRLTVT.

The chain couples TRBV5-1 to TRBJ1-4; 10 positions match TRBD1. The CDR3 has 15 amino acids. Germline-derived CDR1 and CDR2 are SGHRS and YFSETQ. Trimming took 4 bases from V and 5 from J; bases not matched to a gene: 5. CDR3 in amino acids: CASSPDRGGNEKLFF. CDR3 nucleotide sequence: TGCGCCAGCAGCCCGGACAGGGGGGGGAATGAAAAACTGTTTTTT.

The rearrangement links TRBV29-1 to TRBJ2-3; 10 nucleotides align to TRBD2. V gave up 5 bases and J gave up 2 bases; unmatched junction bases: 10. The CDR3 is made up of 16 amino acids. Germline V gene sequence: CDR1 SQVTM, CDR2 ANQGSEA. The CDR3, as DNA: TGCAGCGTTTCAGGGGGCCTAGCGGGAGCCACAGATACGCAGTATTTT. Protein sequence: CSVSGGLAGATDTQYF.

The table lists this clonotype with a few counts. The chain joins TRBV12-3 or TRBV12-4 to TRBJ2-7; 7 positions match TRBD1. Trimming removed 3 bases from V and 0 bases from J; junction bases left unmatched: 5. This CDR3 contains 15 residues. CDR3 nucleotide sequence: TGTGCCAGCAGTTTTGACAGGGTTTACTCCTACGAGCAGTACTTC. It specifies CASSFDRVYSYEQYF.

This clonotype was seen a few times. This rearrangement joins TRBV20-1 to TRBJ1-6; D unclear. This CDR3 comprises 15 residues. Germline V gene sequence: CDR1 DFQATT, CDR2 SNEGSKA (reference sequence). V lost 6 bases to trimming and J lost 0 bases, with 12 bases between them. CDR3 sequence (DNA): TGCAGTGCCAAATTGACGGGCTCCTATAATTCACCCCTCCACTTT. Translating it yields CSAKLTGSYNSPLHF.

This clonotype came up a few times. The CDR3 DNA is TGTGCCAGCTCACCCGGGACAGGGGGCAAAATTGGCGGCTACACCTTC. It is translated as CASSPGTGGKIGGYTF. The chain carries TRBV18 and TRBJ1-2; 12 bases are shared with TRBD1. Per germline, CDR1 KGHSH and CDR2 LQKENI. J gave up 8 bases and V 3 bases, and 10 bases lay outside the gene matches. This CDR3 region has 16 residues.

This clonotype showed up many times. V and J are TRBV29-1 and TRBJ2-7; weak D call: TRBD2 (5 bases). Germline CDR1 is SQVTM and CDR2 is ANQGSEA. V was trimmed by 0 bases and J by 3 bases, leaving 6 bases between them. The CDR3 sequence is 12 residues long. The CDR3 reads CSVEEGLYEQYF. CDR3 bases: TGCAGCGTTGAAGAAGGACTCTACGAGCAGTACTTC.

The chain links TRBV18 to TRBJ1-2; D remains ambiguous. V shed 3 bases and J shed 7 bases, with 12 bases lying between them. The CDR3 sequence is 13 residues long. Looked up from germline, CDR1 is KGHSH and CDR2 is LQKENI. Here the CDR3 reads CASSPQESGGYTF. CDR3 sequence (DNA): TGTGCCAGCTCACCGCAGGAATCGGGTGGCTACACCTTC.

In its sample, this clonotype was seen a few times. The genes are TRBV10-3 and TRBJ2-1; 7 bases are shared with TRBD1. In germline, CDR1 is ENHRY, CDR2 SYGVKD. V shed 6 bases and J 3 bases; nucleotides not matched to a gene: 14. This CDR3 has 17 amino acids. CDR3 sequence (DNA): TGTGCCATCAGGAGGGGTGAAATGGGACAGTACTACAATGAGCAGTTCTTC. This encodes CAIRRGEMGQYYNEQFF.

This chain connects TRBV4-3 to TRBJ2-7, with 7 bases lining up with TRBD2. The V gene's germline CDR1 is LGHNA and CDR2 YSLEER. The CDR3 is 12 residues long. With 1 base clipped from V and 6 bases from J, the junction kept 0 bases outside the gene matches. CDR3 loop: CASSQAGGEQYF. The CDR3 DNA sequence: TGCGCCAGCAGCCAAGCGGGGGGCGAGCAGTACTTC.

The gene calls are TRBV28 and TRBJ2-7; possibly TRBD2 for D (6 bases). The CDR3 is 13 residues long. V lost 8 bases and J 3 bases, leaving 14 bases between the germline ends. Per germline, CDR1 MDHEN and CDR2 SYDVKM. As DNA, the CDR3 is TGTGCCAGCCGGACGACGGGGGACTACGAGCAGTACTTC. This translates into CASRTTGDYEQYF.

The CDR3 DNA reads TGCAGTGCTAGAGCTAGCGGGGGGGCACGAGAGACCCAGTACTTC. This translates into CSARASGGARETQYF. The V gene is TRBV20-1, the J gene TRBJ2-5; TRBD2 matches 12 bases. Losses at the gene ends were 1 base for V and 4 bases for J; bases not matched to a gene: 4. This CDR3 region has 15 residues. The germline V gene has CDR1 DFQATT and CDR2 SNEGSKA (reference sequence).

This clonotype was picked up many times. This chain connects TRBV20-1 to TRBJ1-2; D is ambiguous. CDR1 and CDR2 (germline): DFQATT, SNEGSKA (reference sequence). The CDR3 spans 11 residues. The V end was cut by 0 bases, the J end by 8 bases, with 7 bases between. CDR3 nucleotides: TGCAGTGCTAGAGATGTGAACGGCTACACCTTC. It codes for CSARDVNGYTF.